This T cell receptor (beta chain) was obtained from a study of cytomegalovirus exposure and HLA in healthy donors. Study-level results: In an earlier analysis, most TCR beta V segments were productive about 87% or about 30% of the time. Common viral pathogens seemed to be connected with several of the most significant clusters, according to a later analysis. A list of 150 to 200 TCR beta chains associated with cytomegalovirus was given. No immune exposure information besides CMV serostatus was available.

CDR1 MDHEN and CDR2 SYDVKM come from the germline V gene. The length of the CDR3 is 12 residues. V lost 5 bases to trimming and J lost 3 bases; unmatched junction nucleotides: 1. A note on this clone: Its antigen is undetermined.

The PCR had 60 Vbeta and 13 Jbeta primers. Produced via immunoSEQ multiplex PCR; TCRdb's table is partial and in-frame only. Counted here are some 110,000 clones, roughly 73% occurring once; the ten biggest clones make up more than 4.5%. Sequenced: PBMCs. The J gene is TRBJ2-7, the V gene TRBV28; 7 bases fit TRBD1. The receptor comes from a man aged 60 to 75 in good health and CMV-seropositive. Written as DNA, the CDR3 is TGTGCCAGCAGTGGGGACAGCTACGAGCAGTACTTC. Translated, it gives CASSGDSYEQYF.